This T cell receptor beta chain was recorded in a study of OX40 agonist ivuxolimab in advanced cancers. Overall study context: Clinicians treated patients with ivuxolimab, an agonistic anti-OX40 (CD134) antibody. Three dose-escalation patients had partial responses: one with hepatocellular carcinoma and two with cutaneous melanoma. Study conclusions and caveats: Clonal expansion in partial responders at 0.1-3.0 mg/kg ranked among the lowest. CD4+ and CD8+ T cells in blood underwent clonal expansion by week 6 at 0.1 to 3.0 mg/kg.

Here immunoSEQ multiplex PCR was the method, and the copy in TCRdb shows in-frame clones only, minus some. The repertoire holds roughly 80,000 clones, 75% to 90% seen once, with roughly 0.8% in the top ten. Notes on this clone: The antigen is undetermined.

Germline lookup yields CDR1 SGHAT and CDR2 FQNNGV. V was pared by 7 bases and J by 1 base, with 10 bases of the junction left unmatched. The CDR3 runs 16 residues. V usage is TRBV11-2 and J usage is TRBJ2-7, with 10 nucleotides matching TRBD2. The source was CD4+ or CD8+ T cells sorted from blood, collected in a trial of the OX40 agonist ivuxolimab. The source of this sequence is an adult with an advanced solid tumor such as melanoma, head and neck, liver or kidney cancer. CDR3 loop: CASTRGASGGSYEQYF. DNA of the CDR3: TGTGCCAGCACCCGTGGAGCTAGCGGGGGTTCCTACGAGCAGTACTTC.